The 30 T cell receptor beta chains below all came from one sample that was sequenced in a study of blood T cell repertoires in COVID-19. This table comes from immunoSEQ multiplex PCR, and its TCRdb copy is limited to in-frame clones, with some not included. The data show around 700,000 clones, 85% to 90% seen once. The sequenced sample was peripheral blood. These receptor sequences come from a woman aged 18 to 35 with acute or convalescent COVID-19.

A note on this clone: This could be a read error, since a much larger clone is one nucleotide away. The sample contains more than one DNA sequence encoding this CDR3. The chain has TRBV3-1 (or the pseudogene TRBV3-2) and TRBJ1-5; tentative D call: TRBD1 (6 bases). Germline V gives CDR1 LGHDT, CDR2 YNNKEL (reference sequence). The V end was cut by 4 bases, the J end by 3 bases, with 7 bases between. The CDR3 has 13 residues. The CDR3 coding sequence is TGTGCCAGCAGCCGGACAGACAATCAGCCCCAGCATTTT. The encoded protein is CASSRTDNQPQHF.

V gene TRBV30 combines with J gene TRBJ1-6, with TRBD1 as a possible D gene (6 bases). Per the germline V gene, CDR1 is GTSNPN and CDR2 is SVGIG (reference sequence). This CDR3 is 14 amino acids long. With 1 base removed from V and 7 bases from J, the gap between germline ends came to 11 bases. CDR3 residues: CAWSDGQSNSPLHF. As DNA, the CDR3 is TGTGCCTGGAGTGACGGACAGTCCAATTCACCCCTCCACTTT.

The rearrangement links TRBV2 to TRBJ2-2, with TRBD2 identical over 7 bases. Germline CDR1 SNHLY, CDR2 FYNNEI. The CDR3 is 15 residues long. V lost 4 bases to trimming and J lost 4 bases; unmatched junction nucleotides: 6. The CDR3: CASSGIGRRTGELFF. CDR3 in DNA: TGTGCCAGCAGTGGAATCGGGAGGCGCACCGGGGAGCTGTTTTTT. Using reference TRBV2 and TRBJ2-2 for the parts outside the CDR3, the full variable domain is EPEVTQTPSHQVTQMGQEVILRCVPISNHLYFYWYRQILGQKVEFLVSFYNNEISEKSEIFDDQFSVERPDGSNFTLKIRSTKLEDSAMYFCASSGIGRRTGELFFGEGSRLTVL.

The rearrangement joins TRBV6-5 to TRBJ1-6; 9 nucleotides line up with TRBD1. The CDR3 has 15 residues. With V trimmed by 6 bases and J by 14 bases, 14 bases remained unmatched. The germline CDR1 and CDR2 sequences are MNHEY and SVGAGI. The CDR3 region has the DNA TGTGCCAGCAGACCAAGGACAGGGGCGCAATTCACCCTCCACTTT. This encodes CASRPRTGAQFTLHF.

The chain couples TRBV4-1 to TRBJ1-2; a weak D match, TRBD1 (5 bases). The CDR3 has 15 amino acids. The germline CDR1 and CDR2 sequences are MGHRA and YSYEKL. V shed 0 bases and J shed 4 bases, with 12 bases lying between them. The CDR3 protein is CASSQDQWGGYGYTF. For the CDR3, the DNA is TGCGCCAGCAGCCAAGATCAGTGGGGGGGCTATGGCTACACCTTC.

This clone was seen more than once but under ten times. The rearrangement uses TRBV11-2 and TRBJ1-1; maybe TRBD1 (5 bases). The ends were cut back, 0 bases at V and 4 bases at J, with 9 bases in the middle. The CDR3 contains 14 residues. The V gene's germline CDR1 is SGHAT and CDR2 FQNNGV. DNA for the CDR3: TGTGCCAGCAGCTTAGAGTGGGGCGGCACTGAAGCTTTCTTT. This codes for CASSLEWGGTEAFF.

DNA of the CDR3: TGTGCCAGCAGTGAGTGGGACACATCCGCAGATGGCTACACCTTC. Translation gives CASSEWDTSADGYTF. The V gene is TRBV6-1, the J gene TRBJ1-2; possibly TRBD1 for D (6 bases). CDR1 is MNHNS and CDR2 is SASEGT in the germline V gene. The CDR3 extends over 15 amino acids. The V gene lost 3 bases and the J gene lost 6 bases, with 17 bases spanning the gap.

The chain is built from TRBV4-1 and TRBJ2-1, with D tentatively TRBD1 (6 bases). The CDR3 has 12 amino acids. V was shortened by 0 bases and J by 15 bases, with 12 bases between the two germline ends. The germline V gene encodes CDR1 MGHRA and CDR2 YSYEKL. The CDR3 DNA reads as TGCGCCAGCAGCCAAGATCCGGACAGTCCGTTCTTC. Translating gives CASSQDPDSPFF.

The genes are TRBV21-1 and TRBJ1-6; TRBD1 reflects the table's D call only, with no check against the DNA. TRBV21-1 is deemed a pseudogene. The CDR3 consists of 18 residues. CDR3 residues: CASSGRDRGRYEPRPLHF. In DNA form, the CDR3 reads TGTGCCAGCAGCGGCCGGGACAGGGGTCGGTATGAGCCCAGACCCCTCCACTTT.

The CDR3 nucleotides read TGTGCCAGCAGTTTCCCTGGGCCCTACGAGCAGTACTTC. Residues: CASSFPGPYEQYF. The rearrangement joins TRBV6-5 to TRBJ2-7; D gene uncertain. The germline CDR1 and CDR2 sequences are MNHEY and SVGAGI. This CDR3 region has 13 residues. V was shortened by 4 bases and J by 2 bases, with 9 bases between the two germline ends.

The chain links TRBV12-3 or TRBV12-4 to TRBJ2-4; weak D call: TRBD1 (5 bases). The ends were cut back, 4 bases at V and 12 bases at J, with 16 bases in the middle. This CDR3 comprises 13 residues. The CDR3 spells CASSSRRDFDQYF. For the CDR3, the DNA is TGTGCCAGCAGTTCGCGCAGGGATTTTGATCAGTACTTC.

The rearrangement joins TRBV3-1 (or the pseudogene TRBV3-2) to TRBJ1-4, with 8 bases matching TRBD1. The CDR3 consists of 16 residues. Germline values: CDR1 LGHDT, CDR2 YNNKEL (reference sequence). V gave up 6 bases and J gave up 4 bases; unmatched junction bases: 10. In nucleotides, the CDR3 is TGTGCCAGCAGGGCAGTAGGGACAGGCCGTAATGAAAAACTGTTTTTT. This codes for CASRAVGTGRNEKLFF.

The chain carries TRBV6-5 and TRBJ2-5; tentatively, D is TRBD1 (7 bases). Germline assignment: CDR1 MNHEY and CDR2 SVGAGI. Trimming took off 5 bases at V and 2 bases at J, with 15 bases between the two ends. The CDR3 runs to 15 residues. The CDR3 sequence is CASSPNRGGQETQYF. The CDR3 DNA is TGTGCCAGCAGTCCTAACAGGGGAGGACAAGAGACCCAGTACTTC.

The chain combines TRBV2 with TRBJ1-2; 7 bases agree with TRBD1. Germline V CDR1 and CDR2: SNHLY, FYNNEI. V lost 3 bases to trimming and J lost 8 bases; unmatched junction nucleotides: 6. The CDR3 sequence is 13 residues long. The CDR3 loop reads CASSESQGGGYTF. The CDR3 coding sequence is TGTGCCAGCAGTGAGAGCCAGGGGGGAGGCTACACCTTC. Filled out from reference TRBV2 and TRBJ1-2, the complete variable domain reads EPEVTQTPSHQVTQMGQEVILRCVPISNHLYFYWYRQILGQKVEFLVSFYNNEISEKSEIFDDQFSVERPDGSNFTLKIRSTKLEDSAMYFCASSESQGGGYTFGSGTRLTVV.

The chain uses TRBV9 and TRBJ1-1, with 7 bases fitting TRBD1. CDR1 is SGDLS and CDR2 is YYNGEE in the germline V gene. J was trimmed by 2 bases and V by 0 bases; bases with no gene match: 7. This CDR3 region has 16 residues. The CDR3 region has the DNA TGTGCCAGCAGCGTAGAAGGGGGCGCGGGTAACACTGAAGCTTTCTTT. This codes for CASSVEGGAGNTEAFF.

This clone was observed a few times. The J gene is TRBJ2-1, the V gene TRBV5-1, with TRBD2 identical over 12 bases. This CDR3 spans 14 amino acids. Looked up from germline, CDR1 is SGHRS and CDR2 is YFSETQ. J was trimmed by 9 bases and V by 1 base; bases with no gene match: 2. This CDR3 reads CASSLLAGGAEQFF. CDR3 in DNA: TGCGCCAGCAGCTTGCTAGCGGGGGGGGCTGAGCAGTTCTTC.

In this sample, this clone turned up a few times. V gene TRBV5-1 combines with J gene TRBJ1-2; a possible D gene is TRBD1 (5 bases). The CDR3 has 15 residues. V was trimmed by 2 bases and J by 6 bases, leaving 17 bases between them. Germline V gives CDR1 SGHRS, CDR2 YFSETQ. The CDR3 DNA follows: TGCGCCAGCAGCTTATATTGGGGATCCAGGGATGGCTACACCTTC. It is translated as CASSLYWGSRDGYTF.

CDR3 amino acids: CASSLGGGYRETQYF. In DNA form, the CDR3 reads TGTGCCAGCAGCTTGGGCGGGGGGTATAGGGAGACCCAGTACTTC. The J gene is TRBJ2-5, the V gene TRBV7-2; 8 nucleotides line up with TRBD2. Per germline, CDR1 SGHTA and CDR2 FQGNSA. V shed 3 bases, J shed 5 bases, and the junction held 8 bases outside the gene matches. CDR3 size: 15 residues.

V gene TRBV6-2 or TRBV6-3 combines with J gene TRBJ1-5; no clear D gene. V was trimmed by 4 bases and J by 2 bases, leaving 21 bases between them. Germline CDR1 MNHEY, CDR2 SVGEGT. The CDR3 consists of 18 residues. In nucleotides, the CDR3 is TGTGCCAGCAGTTTCCCGACTGCCTCAATCGGGGGCAATCAGCCCCAGCATTTT. It encodes CASSFPTASIGGNQPQHF.

The rearrangement links TRBV27 to TRBJ1-2, with 9 positions matching TRBD1. The CDR3 loop spans 14 amino acids. The J segment lost 5 bases and the V segment lost 8 bases, leaving 9 bases of the junction unmatched. CDR1 is MNHEY and CDR2 is SMNVEV in the germline V gene (reference sequence). DNA for the CDR3: TGTGCCAGCGGGCGGACAGGGGAGTGGTATGGCTACACCTTC. This sequence encodes CASGRTGEWYGYTF.

V usage is TRBV4-1 and J usage is TRBJ1-2; TRBD1 matches at 7 bases. The length of the CDR3 is 14 residues. Germline V gene data show CDR1 as MGHRA and CDR2 as YSYEKL. J lost 6 bases, V lost 4 bases, and 8 bases had no gene match. The CDR3 DNA reads as TGCGCCAGCAGCCTCTTGACAGGGAGGCATGGCTACACCTTC. It translates to CASSLLTGRHGYTF.

The chain links TRBV4-1 to TRBJ2-7; a possible D gene is TRBD2 (6 bases). CDR1 and CDR2 (germline): MGHRA, YSYEKL. CDR3 length: 12 amino acids. The germline V and J ends were trimmed by 7 bases and 7 bases, with 14 bases remaining between them. The CDR3 nucleotides are TGCGCCAGCACCGCGGAGGGGAGGGAGCAGTACTTC. Amino acid sequence: CASTAEGREQYF.

V is TRBV4-2 and J is TRBJ2-2; 9 bases map to TRBD1. Trimming at V came to 0 bases and at J to 5 bases, leaving 7 bases not matched to a gene. The CDR3 has 17 amino acids. The germline gives CDR1 LGHNA, CDR2 YNFKEQ. CDR3 region: CASSQDPGTGYTGELFF. The CDR3 DNA follows: TGTGCCAGCAGCCAAGATCCCGGGACAGGGTATACCGGGGAGCTGTTTTTT.

The J gene is TRBJ2-1, the V gene TRBV6-2 or TRBV6-3, with D perhaps TRBD2 (6 bases). V gave up 0 bases and J gave up 0 bases, with 12 bases separating them. Germline CDR1 is MNHEY and CDR2 is SVGEGT. This CDR3 is 17 amino acids long. This chain's CDR3 is CASSYSGGPSSYNEQFF. The CDR3 coding sequence is TGTGCCAGCAGTTACTCGGGGGGACCCAGCTCCTACAATGAGCAGTTCTTC.

The chain carries TRBV4-1 and TRBJ1-2, with 7 bases matching TRBD1. The V segment lost 0 bases and the J segment 14 bases; nucleotides outside the gene matches: 15. The CDR3 length is 15 residues. Germline V lookup: CDR1 MGHRA, CDR2 YSYEKL. Here the CDR3 reads CASSQEGGRRSDWTF. CDR3 in DNA: TGCGCCAGCAGCCAAGAAGGGGGCAGGAGATCCGACTGGACCTTC.

This clone occurred once. The V call is TRBV30, the J call TRBJ2-3; 9 nucleotides match TRBD2. The CDR3 length is 15 residues. Germline V lookup: CDR1 GTSNPN, CDR2 SVGIG (reference sequence). V lost 2 bases to trimming and J lost 3 bases; unmatched junction nucleotides: 6. In nucleotides, the CDR3 is TGTGCCTGGAGTCGCGGGGGGGCGGGGACAGATACGCAGTATTTT. This gives the protein CAWSRGGAGTDTQYF.

This chain uses TRBV5-1 with TRBJ1-1; no clear D gene. The V gene lost 2 bases and the J gene lost 1 base, with 9 bases spanning the gap. The germline gives CDR1 SGHRS, CDR2 YFSETQ. CDR3 length: 14 residues. CDR3 in amino acids: CASSFNTQNTEAFF. In nucleotides, the CDR3 is TGCGCCAGCAGCTTTAATACACAGAACACTGAAGCTTTCTTT.

This clone has only one observation. This CDR3 reads CASSRFSNEQFF. CDR3 sequence (DNA): TGTGCCAGCAGCCGTTTCAGCAATGAGCAGTTCTTC. The chain recombines TRBV7-9 with TRBJ2-1; D gene unclear. The ends were cut back, 5 bases at V and 6 bases at J, with 8 bases in the middle. Germline CDR1 is SEHNR and CDR2 is FQNEAQ (reference sequence). The CDR3 is 12 residues long.

This sequence joins TRBV27 and TRBJ1-5; 7 nucleotides match TRBD1. After removal of 6 bases from V and 0 bases from J, the junction contained 8 bases not matched to a gene. CDR3 size: 16 residues. Germline assignment: CDR1 MNHEY and CDR2 SMNVEV (reference sequence). CDR3 region: CASRKEGQYSNQPQHF. The CDR3 DNA is TGTGCCAGCAGGAAAGAGGGACAGTATAGCAATCAGCCCCAGCATTTT.

There are a few counts of this clone. This rearrangement joins TRBV5-1 to TRBJ2-1; TRBD2 matches at 9 bases. Germline V gene data show CDR1 as SGHRS and CDR2 as YFSETQ. Trimming at V came to 4 bases and at J to 7 bases, leaving 9 bases not matched to a gene. CDR3 length equals 15 residues. For the CDR3, the DNA is TGCGCCAGCAGCGCCAAGGCTAGCGGGGTAAATGAGCAGTTCTTC. Translation: CASSAKASGVNEQFF.